Given below is one T cell receptor (beta chain) in context. These data are taken from a study of shared clonotypes between healthy human individuals. Study summary: Per-donor plates numbered three CD4 naive, three CD4 memory, two CD8 naive and one CD8 memory.

Terminally differentiated effector memory CD45RA+ cells were left out of the naive CD8 fraction, which was CD45RO-negative and positively selected for CCR7. Measured with immunoSEQ multiplex PCR; TCRdb has only the in-frame clones, and not every one. The repertoire holds about 870,000 clones, with around 93% as singletons. Germline loops: CDR1 SQVTM, CDR2 ANQGSEA. The CDR3 runs 13 residues. V lost 3 bases to trimming and J lost 9 bases; unmatched junction nucleotides: 8. The V gene is TRBV29-1, the J gene TRBJ2-1; 7 bases are shared with TRBD2. The TCR was taken from a man between 25 and 39 years old in good health. Sequencing used naive CD8+ T cells sorted from blood. The CDR3 DNA follows: TGCAGCGTTGAGGGAACTAGCGACGGTGAGCAGTTCTTC. Encoded protein: CSVEGTSDGEQFF.